Below, 14 T cell receptor beta chains from the same sample are listed, as sequenced in a study of shared clonotypes between healthy human individuals. Terminally differentiated effector memory CD45RA+ cells were excluded from the naive CD8 cells, which were CD45RO-negative and positively selected for CCR7. Data came from immunoSEQ multiplex PCR; TCRdb stores just in-frame clones and leaves some out. The sample yields about 2,200,000 clones, approximately 94% seen once. Sequencing used naive CD8+ T cells from PBMCs. These receptors were obtained from a man aged 18 to 30 in good health. Some clones in this sample may be carry-over from other donors' samples.

The table lists this clone with a count of one. This CDR3 reads CASSPRQGIRYEQYF. CDR3 DNA sequence: TGTGCCAGCAGTCCCCGACAGGGAATTCGGTACGAGCAGTACTTC. The V call is TRBV27, the J call TRBJ2-7; 7 nucleotides align to TRBD1. The J segment lost 4 bases and the V segment lost 5 bases, leaving 11 bases of the junction unmatched. Germline V lookup: CDR1 MNHEY, CDR2 SMNVEV (reference sequence). This CDR3 region has 15 residues.

This chain connects TRBV19 to TRBJ1-2; D may be TRBD1 (5 bases). The germline V and J ends were trimmed by 6 bases and 5 bases, with 13 bases remaining between them. There are 13 residues in the CDR3. CDR1 is LNHDA, CDR2 SQIVND, per germline (reference sequence). The CDR3 bases are TGTGCCAGTAGCGAGGGGAGGCGGTATGGCTACACCTTC. As protein: CASSEGRRYGYTF. Based on the CDR3 plus reference TRBV19 and TRBJ1-2, the full variable domain is DGGITQSPKYLFRKEGQNVTLSCEQNLNHDAMYWYRQDPGQGLRLIYYSQIVNDFQKGDIAEGYSVSREKKESFPLTVTSAQKNPTAFYLCASSEGRRYGYTFGSGTRLTVV.

V is TRBV6-5 and J is TRBJ2-2, with a weak D call TRBD1 (6 bases). V lost 2 bases and J 4 bases, leaving 14 bases between the germline ends. From germline, CDR1 is MNHEY and CDR2 SVGAGI. This CDR3 contains 16 residues. The chain's CDR3 is CASSYQRGRGTGELFF. The CDR3 DNA sequence: TGTGCCAGCAGTTACCAGAGGGGGAGAGGCACCGGGGAGCTGTTTTTT.

The count of this clone is one. The rearrangement uses TRBV11-2 and TRBJ2-2; 11 positions agree with TRBD2. The V gene's germline CDR1 is SGHAT and CDR2 FQNNGV. The trim removed 10 bases at V and 7 bases at J, leaving 14 bases unmatched. This CDR3 contains 16 residues. CDR3 region: CATKGLTSGSFGELFF. For the CDR3, the DNA is TGTGCCACCAAGGGGCTCACTAGCGGGAGCTTCGGGGAGCTGTTTTTT.

The chain is built from TRBV7-3 and TRBJ2-1; either TRBD1 or TRBD2 may supply D (5 bases each). V lost 2 bases and J 7 bases, leaving 18 bases between the germline ends. The germline V gene has CDR1 SGHTA and CDR2 FQGTGA. CDR3 length equals 16 residues. CDR3 sequence: CASSLGTGATFNEQFF. CDR3 DNA: TGTGCCAGCAGCTTAGGTACCGGGGCCACTTTTAATGAGCAGTTCTTC.

This clone was seen a few times. The chain employs TRBV10-1 and TRBJ2-1, with D tentatively TRBD1 or TRBD2 (5 bases each). CDR3 length: 15 residues. The V end was cut by 4 bases, the J end by 5 bases, with 15 bases between. Germline V gene data show CDR1 as WNHNN and CDR2 as SYGVQD (reference sequence). CDR3 sequence reads: CASSVGLGVHNEQFF. Written as DNA, the CDR3 is TGCGCCAGCAGTGTAGGACTGGGGGTCCACAATGAGCAGTTCTTC.

As for this clone: The same CDR3 is also encoded by other DNA sequences in this sample. The rearrangement uses TRBV27 and TRBJ2-1; 9 bases match TRBD1. The CDR3 contains 14 residues. Looked up from germline, CDR1 is MNHEY and CDR2 is SMNVEV (reference sequence). Unmatched junction bases numbered 2, after V lost 4 bases and J lost 4 bases. The CDR3 spells CASSSGQGYNEQFF. CDR3 DNA: TGTGCCAGCAGTTCTGGACAGGGGTACAATGAGCAGTTCTTC.

This clone was counted a single time. The rearrangement uses TRBV27 and TRBJ2-7; maybe TRBD1 (6 bases). Germline V gives CDR1 MNHEY, CDR2 SMNVEV (reference sequence). The V gene lost 3 bases and the J gene lost 2 bases, with 17 bases spanning the gap. The CDR3 runs to 16 residues. For the CDR3, the DNA is TGTGCCAGCAGTTTCTTCTCCGACAGGTTCCCCTACGAGCAGTACTTC. Translation: CASSFFSDRFPYEQYF.

Turning to this clone: This specimen includes other DNA sequences encoding the same CDR3. This chain uses TRBV4-1 with TRBJ2-3, with D hard to call. The germline gives CDR1 MGHRA, CDR2 YSYEKL. The CDR3 is made up of 13 amino acids. Trimming shortened V by 1 base and J by 4 bases, and 6 bases separated the two germline ends. CDR3 sequence: CASSQVGADTQYF. Here the CDR3 DNA reads TGCGCCAGCAGCCAAGTCGGTGCAGATACGCAGTATTTT.

The chain uses TRBV27 and TRBJ2-2, with D perhaps TRBD2 (6 bases). The CDR3 contains 14 residues. V gave up 7 bases and J gave up 8 bases, with 17 bases separating them. CDR1 MNHEY and CDR2 SMNVEV come from the germline V gene (reference sequence). The CDR3 DNA reads as TGTGCCAGCATGGCCTTGCGGGAAGGAGGGGAGCTGTTTTTT. Its translation: CASMALREGGELFF.

The chain joins TRBV7-9 to TRBJ2-5; TRBD2 agrees at 8 bases. The V segment lost 1 base and the J segment 1 base; nucleotides outside the gene matches: 8. The CDR3 is 17 residues long. The germline V gene has CDR1 SEHNR and CDR2 FQNEAQ (reference sequence). CDR3 residues: CASSLGGVAGIQETQYF. As DNA, the CDR3 is TGTGCCAGCAGCTTAGGGGGAGTAGCGGGAATCCAAGAGACCCAGTACTTC. The full variable domain, with the rest looked up from reference TRBV7-9 and TRBJ2-5, is DTGVSQNPRHKITKRGQNVTFRCDPISEHNRLYWYRQTLGQGPEFLTYFQNEAQLEKSRLLSDRFSAERPKGSFSTLEIQRTEQGDSAMYLCASSLGGVAGIQETQYFGPGTRLLVL.

The chain joins TRBV9 to TRBJ1-2; TRBD1 might be the D (6 bases). In germline, CDR1 is SGDLS, CDR2 YYNGEE. This CDR3 region has 14 residues. The V and J ends lost 3 bases and 5 bases respectively, with 14 bases between them. The CDR3 is CASSDRDILYGYTF. CDR3 nucleotides: TGTGCCAGCAGCGACCGGGACATATTATATGGCTACACCTTC.

A word on this clone: This specimen includes other DNA sequences encoding the same CDR3. The CDR3 bases are TGTGCCAGCAGCCTACAGGGCGGGGCTGAAGCTTTCTTT. Residues: CASSLQGGAEAFF. The chain carries TRBV27 and TRBJ1-1; weak D call: TRBD1 (6 bases). Trimming took 6 bases from V and 6 from J, leaving 14 bases between them. Germline V gives CDR1 MNHEY, CDR2 SMNVEV (reference sequence). The CDR3 spans 13 residues.

This clone was seen a single time. V is TRBV7-9 and J is TRBJ1-1; D remains ambiguous. CDR1 is SEHNR and CDR2 is FQNEAQ in the germline V gene (reference sequence). CDR3 length: 15 amino acids. V was pared by 0 bases and J by 0 bases, with 8 bases between. The CDR3 here is CASSLAEGMNTEAFF. CDR3 nucleotides: TGTGCCAGCAGCTTAGCCGAGGGAATGAACACTGAAGCTTTCTTT.